The sequence of this T cell receptor (beta chain) was determined in a study of blood T cell repertoires in COVID-19. Study as a whole: Whether acute or convalescent, the COVID-19 samples came from the United States, Italy and Spain.

CDR1 MNHEY and CDR2 SMNVEV come from the germline V gene (reference sequence). The CDR3 is 14 residues long. V dropped 3 bases and J dropped 5 bases, with 13 bases sitting between them. In the authors' methods: The assay estimated nucleated cells by amplifying reference gene primers. This table comes from immunoSEQ multiplex PCR, and its TCRdb copy is limited to in-frame clones, with some not included. That table is the source of V, J and clone size, and D and trimming were worked out from the DNA. The top ten hold 4% of the sample, which has 20,000 to 30,000 clones, 90% to 95% seen once. Source material: peripheral blood. The chain links TRBV27 to TRBJ1-2; D is ambiguous. The source is a woman in her forties or fifties with active COVID-19. The CDR3, as DNA: TGTGCCAGCAGTTTGACACCCCAAAGTTATGGCTACACCTTC. Translated, it gives CASSLTPQSYGYTF.